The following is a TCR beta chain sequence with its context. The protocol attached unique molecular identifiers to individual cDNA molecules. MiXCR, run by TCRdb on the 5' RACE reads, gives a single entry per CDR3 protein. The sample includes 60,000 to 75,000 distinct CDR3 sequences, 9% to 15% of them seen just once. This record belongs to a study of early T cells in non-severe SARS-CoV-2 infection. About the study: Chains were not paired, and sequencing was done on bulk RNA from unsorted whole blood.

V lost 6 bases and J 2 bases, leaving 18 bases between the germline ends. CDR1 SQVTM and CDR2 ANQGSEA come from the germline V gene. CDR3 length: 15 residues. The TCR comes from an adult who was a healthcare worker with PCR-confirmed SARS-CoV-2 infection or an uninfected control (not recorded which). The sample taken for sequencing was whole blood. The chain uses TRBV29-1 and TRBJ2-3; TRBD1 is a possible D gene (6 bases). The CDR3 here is CSVAIPRGITDTQYF. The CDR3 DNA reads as TGCAGCGTCGCTATACCCAGGGGAATCACAGATACGCAGTATTTT.